These 19 T cell receptor beta chains were all obtained from the same sample, sequenced in a study of T cell responses to AZD1222 COVID-19 vaccine. The method was immunoSEQ multiplex PCR; TCRdb's version includes in-frame clones alone and lacks a portion of them. There are fewer than 200,000 clones in the sample; approximately 87% occur only once, and 4% to 5.5% lies in the top ten. This specimen consisted of peripheral blood, obtained 28 days after the second AZD1222 dose. The origin of the receptors is an adult who received the AZD1222 COVID-19 vaccine.

The gene calls are TRBV5-4 and TRBJ2-3; D not resolved. This CDR3 comprises 12 residues. Germline V gene lookup returns CDR1 SGHNT and CDR2 YYREEE (reference sequence). V lost 3 bases and J 4 bases, leaving 6 bases between the germline ends. The CDR3 protein is CASSSQADTQYF. CDR3 nucleotides: TGTGCCAGCAGCTCCCAGGCAGATACGCAGTATTTT.

V gene TRBV18 combines with J gene TRBJ1-1; D gene ambiguous. Germline V gives CDR1 KGHSH, CDR2 LQKENI. V was cut by 3 bases and J by 3 bases, with 20 bases left in between. This CDR3 has 17 residues. This CDR3 reads CASSPSGSPTRDTEAFF. In DNA, the CDR3 is TGTGCCAGCTCACCCTCGGGGTCACCCACTAGGGACACTGAAGCTTTCTTT.

This clone was counted once. V usage is TRBV5-6 and J usage is TRBJ2-5; D gene uncertain. Germline CDR1 reads SGHDT; CDR2 reads YYEEEE. V lost 0 bases and J lost 2, with 5 bases in between. The CDR3 covers 13 residues. The CDR3 spells CASSLVTQETQYF. The CDR3 DNA is TGTGCCAGCAGCTTGGTAACTCAAGAGACCCAGTACTTC.

The chain couples TRBV18 to TRBJ1-1; D call uncertain. Germline V gives CDR1 KGHSH, CDR2 LQKENI. V lost 1 base, J lost 0 bases, and 3 bases lay in between. The CDR3 runs to 13 residues. The CDR3 DNA follows: TGTGCCAGCTCACCACTGGTGAACACTGAAGCTTTCTTT. As protein: CASSPLVNTEAFF.

V usage is TRBV5-4 and J usage is TRBJ1-1, with D possibly TRBD1 on 5 matching bases. The CDR3 contains 15 residues. Trimming stripped 0 bases from V and 0 bases from J, with 9 bases between. In germline, CDR1 is SGHNT, CDR2 YYREEE (reference sequence). This CDR3 is CASSLEGALNTEAFF. CDR3 DNA sequence: TGTGCCAGCAGCTTGGAAGGGGCTCTGAACACTGAAGCTTTCTTT. Looking up the rest from reference TRBV5-4 and TRBJ1-1 gives the full variable domain: ETGVTQSPTHLIKTRGQQVTLRCSSQSGHNTVSWYQQALGQGPQFIFQYYREEENGRGNFPPRFSGLQFPNYSSELNVNALELDDSALYLCASSLEGALNTEAFFGQGTRLTVV.

The V and J genes are TRBV3-1 (or the pseudogene TRBV3-2) and TRBJ2-3; 8 positions match TRBD2. CDR1 and CDR2 (germline): LGHDT, YNNKEL (reference sequence). The CDR3 extends over 16 amino acids. The V and J ends lost 2 bases and 2 bases, in that order; junction bases with no gene match: 6. In nucleotides, the CDR3 is TGTGCCAGCAGCCAAATAAGCGGGGGATACACAGATACGCAGTATTTT. It codes for CASSQISGGYTDTQYF.

The chain is built from TRBV30 and TRBJ2-1; D may be TRBD2 (5 bases). CDR1 GTSNPN and CDR2 SVGIG come from the germline V gene (reference sequence). The CDR3 extends over 14 amino acids. Trimming removed 4 bases from V and 4 bases from J, with 14 bases in between. The CDR3 nucleotides are TGTGCCTGGAATGTGGAGGTTAAGTACAATGAGCAGTTCTTC. It yields the protein CAWNVEVKYNEQFF.

This rearrangement joins TRBV5-6 to TRBJ1-1; 9 positions agree with TRBD1. V shed 4 bases and J 11 bases; nucleotides not matched to a gene: 9. Germline CDR1 SGHDT, CDR2 YYEEEE. The CDR3 is 13 residues long. CDR3 protein: CASSLTGQGKAFF. Here the CDR3 DNA reads TGTGCCAGCAGCCTCACAGGACAGGGGAAGGCTTTCTTT.

On this clone itself: At the DNA level, this CDR3 is encoded by other sequences in the same sample as well. The rearrangement links TRBV7-7 to TRBJ2-2; no reliable D call. Trimming pared 2 bases from V and 1 base from J, leaving 5 bases between. CDR1 is SSHAT and CDR2 is FNYEAQ in the germline V gene (reference sequence). This CDR3 is 14 amino acids long. CDR3 residues: CASSLSENTGELFF. The CDR3 DNA reads as TGTGCCAGCAGCTTATCCGAGAACACCGGGGAGCTGTTTTTT.

The chain couples TRBV18 to TRBJ1-1, with D possibly matching TRBD1 (6 bases). Germline CDR1 KGHSH, CDR2 LQKENI. This CDR3 has 13 amino acids. The V and J ends lost 5 bases and 6 bases respectively, with 13 bases between them. CDR3 residues: CASSNREPPEAFF. CDR3 nucleotide sequence: TGTGCCAGCTCAAACAGGGAGCCCCCTGAAGCTTTCTTT.

The chain carries TRBV11-2 and TRBJ1-5; possibly TRBD1 for D (5 bases). Germline CDR1 reads SGHAT; CDR2 reads FQNNGV. The V and J ends lost 5 bases and 6 bases respectively, with 17 bases between them. CDR3 length: 15 residues. The CDR3 DNA sequence: TGTGCCAGCAGCCCACTTACGGGGGGTGGTCAGCCCCAGCATTTT. Protein product: CASSPLTGGGQPQHF.

This chain connects TRBV4-3 to TRBJ1-1; D remains unclear. The length of the CDR3 is 12 residues. Per the germline V gene, CDR1 is LGHNA and CDR2 is YSLEER. V was pared by 6 bases and J by 6 bases, with 11 bases between. The CDR3 region is CASSPDGAEAFF. In DNA, the CDR3 is TGCGCCAGCAGTCCTGACGGGGCTGAAGCTTTCTTT.

CDR3 sequence (DNA): TGCGCCAGCAGCTTGGGAGAGCCGGATACGCAGTATTTT. Its protein is CASSLGEPDTQYF. The rearrangement links TRBV5-1 to TRBJ2-3; D gene uncertain. Trimming shortened V by 0 bases and J by 6 bases, and 8 bases separated the two germline ends. Germline CDR1 and CDR2: SGHRS and YFSETQ. This CDR3 is built from 13 residues.

The gene calls are TRBV7-2 and TRBJ1-3; possibly TRBD1 for D (6 bases). The germline gives CDR1 SGHTA, CDR2 FQGNSA. The CDR3 consists of 16 residues. Trimming left V 1 base short and J 4 bases short, with 14 bases between. The CDR3 reads CASSLGAGVHGNTIYF. The CDR3 DNA is TGTGCCAGCAGCTTAGGGGCAGGGGTGCACGGAAACACCATATATTTT.

The V call is TRBV5-1, the J call TRBJ2-7; TRBD1 matches 8 bases. J was trimmed by 2 bases and V by 2 bases; bases with no gene match: 6. The CDR3 runs 15 residues. Germline CDR1 is SGHRS and CDR2 is YFSETQ. CDR3 DNA sequence: TGCGCCAGCAGCTTCGGACAGGGTTTCACCTACGAGCAGTACTTC. As protein: CASSFGQGFTYEQYF.

This chain connects TRBV18 to TRBJ2-3; perhaps TRBD1 as D (7 bases). V lost 6 bases, J lost 0 bases, and 13 bases lay in between. Germline loops: CDR1 KGHSH, CDR2 LQKENI. This CDR3 has 15 amino acids. The CDR3 bases are TGTGCCAGCTCGTACAGGGGAGGAAGCACAGATACGCAGTATTTT. The encoded protein is CASSYRGGSTDTQYF.

CDR3: CASLTKGATGRSTDTQYF. The CDR3 DNA follows: TGTGCCAGCCTAACTAAGGGGGCTACAGGCAGAAGCACAGATACGCAGTATTTT. V and J are TRBV7-2 and TRBJ2-3; 7 bases agree with TRBD1. Germline V gives CDR1 SGHTA, CDR2 FQGNSA. With V trimmed by 8 bases and J by 0 bases, 17 bases remained unmatched. CDR3 length: 18 amino acids.

The rearrangement joins TRBV25-1 to TRBJ2-3; the D is unclear. Germline-derived CDR1 and CDR2 are MGHDK and SYGVNS. The CDR3 is made up of 14 amino acids. Trimming took 3 bases from V and 9 from J, leaving 16 bases between them. Here the CDR3 reads CASSEGVRPGTQYF. Here the CDR3 DNA reads TGTGCCAGCAGTGAGGGCGTCAGGCCGGGCACGCAGTATTTT.

This sequence joins TRBV7-9 and TRBJ1-2; D ambiguous. Germline CDR1 is SEHNR and CDR2 is FQNEAQ (reference sequence). Trimming removed 1 base from V and 4 bases from J, with 13 bases in between. The CDR3 consists of 15 residues. CDR3 nucleotides: TGTGCCAGCAGCTTAGTTGGTCCCGTCCCCTATGGCTACACCTTC. Translating gives CASSLVGPVPYGYTF.